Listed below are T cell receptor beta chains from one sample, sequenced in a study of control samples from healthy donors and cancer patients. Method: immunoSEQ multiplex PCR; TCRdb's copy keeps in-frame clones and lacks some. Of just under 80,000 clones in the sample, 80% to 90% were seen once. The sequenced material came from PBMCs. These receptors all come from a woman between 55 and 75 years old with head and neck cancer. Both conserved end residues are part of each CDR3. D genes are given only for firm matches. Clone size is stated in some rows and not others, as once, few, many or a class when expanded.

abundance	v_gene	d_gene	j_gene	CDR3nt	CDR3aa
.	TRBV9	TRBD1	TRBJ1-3	TGTGCCAGCAGCGTAGGGGAGAGGACAGGGTCCGGAAACACCATATATTTT	CASSVGERTGSGNTIYF
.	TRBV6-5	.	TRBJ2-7	TGTGCCAGCAGTTACCAAACTGAGGGTTACGAGCAGTACTTC	CASSYQTEGYEQYF
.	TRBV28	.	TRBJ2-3	TGTGCCAGCAGTTTATCGCGGGTCCAAGATACGCAGTATTTT	CASSLSRVQDTQYF
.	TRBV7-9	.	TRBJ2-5	TGTGCCAGCCTCAGGGTTTTAGAGACCCAGTACTTC	CASLRVLETQYF
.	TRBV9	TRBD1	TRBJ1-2	TGTGCCAGCAGCGTAGTGTTACAGGGGGCTGGCTACACCTTC	CASSVVLQGAGYTF
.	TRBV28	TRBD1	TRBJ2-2	TGTGCCAGCAGTTTCCGGGACAGGGGGTCCGGGGAGCTGTTTTTT	CASSFRDRGSGELFF
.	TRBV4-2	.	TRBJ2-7	TGTGCCAGCAGCCGAAGTTGGACAGATCCCTACGAGCAGTACTTC	CASSRSWTDPYEQYF
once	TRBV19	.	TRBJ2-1	TGTGCCAGTAGTATTCCCGGGCGGGCGGAAGGCGGGGATGAGCAGTTCTTC	CASSIPGRAEGGDEQFF
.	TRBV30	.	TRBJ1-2	TGTGCCTGGAGTGTGTCCGGGTATGGCTACACCTTC	CAWSVSGYGYTF
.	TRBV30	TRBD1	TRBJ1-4	TGTGCCTGGAGGGATCGACAGGGGGGGAATGAAAAACTGTTTTTT	CAWRDRQGGNEKLFF
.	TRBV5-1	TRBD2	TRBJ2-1	TGCGCCAGCAGCTTAGGGACTAGCGGGAGGGAGTCGAATGAGCAGTTCTTC	CASSLGTSGRESNEQFF
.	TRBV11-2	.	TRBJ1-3	TGTGCCAGCAGCTTCTCTGGAAACACCATATATTTT	CASSFSGNTIYF
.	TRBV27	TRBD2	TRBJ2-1	TGTGCCAGCCGAACGATCGGGGTAGCGGGAGGGGATGAGCAGTTCTTC	CASRTIGVAGGDEQFF
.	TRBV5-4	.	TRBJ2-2	TGTGCCAGCAGCTTATCGGCGGACTCCTGGGGGGAGCTGTTTTTT	CASSLSADSWGELFF
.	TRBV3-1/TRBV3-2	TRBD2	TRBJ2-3	TGTGCCAGCAGCCAGGCCGTAGCGGGAGGGCCGCAAACAGATACGCAGTATTTT	CASSQAVAGGPQTDTQYF
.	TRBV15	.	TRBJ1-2	TGTGCCACCAGCAGAGACGGATATGGCTACACCTTC	CATSRDGYGYTF
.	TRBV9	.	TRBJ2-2	TGTGCCAGCAGCCCCCGTACGAACACCGGGGAGCTGTTTTTT	CASSPRTNTGELFF
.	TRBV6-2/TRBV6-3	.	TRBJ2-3	TGTGCCAGCAGTGTTAGCACAGATACGCAGTATTTT	CASSVSTDTQYF
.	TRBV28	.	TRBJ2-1	TGTGCCAGCAGTTTACTAGCCGTTTACCCCCTTTTGGGAAATGAGCAGTTCTTC	CASSLLAVYPLLGNEQFF
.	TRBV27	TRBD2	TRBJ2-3	TGTGCCAGCAGTTCCAGACTAGCGGGATCGGCAGATACGCAGTATTTT	CASSSRLAGSADTQYF
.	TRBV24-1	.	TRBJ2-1	TGTGCCACCAGTGATACCAGCGGCTACAATGAGCAGTTCTTC	CATSDTSGYNEQFF
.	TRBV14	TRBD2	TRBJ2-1	TGTGCCAGCCGGGCCCGCGGGAGCTCCTACAATGAGCAGTTCTTC	CASRARGSSYNEQFF
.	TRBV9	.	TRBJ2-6	TGTGCCAGCAGAAGTTTGTCTGGGGCCAACGTCCTGACTTTC	CASRSLSGANVLTF
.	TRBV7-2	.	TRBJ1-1	TGTGCCAGCAGCTTAGGTCAGGGGTACATGAACACTGAAGCTTTCTTT	CASSLGQGYMNTEAFF
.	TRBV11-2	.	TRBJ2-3	TGTGCCAGCAGCTTAGATTCAGGTGGGGCGAATACGCAGTATTTT	CASSLDSGGANTQYF
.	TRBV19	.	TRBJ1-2	TGTGCCAGTACCGAGGGCAGGGGTTACTATGGCTACACCTTC	CASTEGRGYYGYTF
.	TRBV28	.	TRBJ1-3	TGTGCCAGCAGTTCTGGAAAGACGAAACGCAGGGAAATTGGAAACACCATATATTTT	CASSSGKTKRREIGNTIYF
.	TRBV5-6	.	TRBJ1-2	TGTGCCAGCAGCTTCGGACTCACGGGGAACTATGGCTACACCTTC	CASSFGLTGNYGYTF
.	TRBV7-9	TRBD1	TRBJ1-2	TGTGCCAGCAGCACGGGACAGGGCAAGCGACGTTATGGCTACACCTTC	CASSTGQGKRRYGYTF